This note documents a single TCR beta chain sequence. Each CDR3 protein is one row after TCRdb ran MiXCR on the 5' RACE reads. The sample has 100,000 to 150,000 distinct CDR3 sequences, about 16% seen once. The data stem from a study of early T cells in non-severe SARS-CoV-2 infection. The source material was whole blood. This clonotype was obtained from an adult who was a healthcare worker with PCR-confirmed SARS-CoV-2 infection or an uninfected control (not recorded which).

The CDR3 nucleotides read TGTGCCAGCAGCCGGGGGACTAGCGGGGGGATCACAGATACGCAGTATTTT. This translates into CASSRGTSGGITDTQYF. The chain recombines TRBV11-2 with TRBJ2-3; 15 positions match TRBD2. Germline V gene lookup returns CDR1 SGHAT and CDR2 FQNNGV. J lost 2 bases, V lost 5 bases, and 5 bases had no gene match. The CDR3 consists of 17 residues.